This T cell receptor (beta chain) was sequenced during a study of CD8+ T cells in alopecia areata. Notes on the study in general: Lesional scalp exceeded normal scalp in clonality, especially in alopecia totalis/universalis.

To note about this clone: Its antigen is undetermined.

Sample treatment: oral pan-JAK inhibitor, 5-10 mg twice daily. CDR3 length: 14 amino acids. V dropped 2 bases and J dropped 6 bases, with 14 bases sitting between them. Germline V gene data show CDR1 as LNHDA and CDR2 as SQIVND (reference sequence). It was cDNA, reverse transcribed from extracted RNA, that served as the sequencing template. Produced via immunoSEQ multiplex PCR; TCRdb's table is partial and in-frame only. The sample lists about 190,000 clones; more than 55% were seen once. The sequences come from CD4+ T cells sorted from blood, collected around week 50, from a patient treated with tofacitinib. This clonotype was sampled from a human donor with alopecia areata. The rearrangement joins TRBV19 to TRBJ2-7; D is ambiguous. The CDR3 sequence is CASSISTQYGEQYF. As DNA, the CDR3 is TGTGCCAGTAGTATATCGACCCAGTATGGCGAGCAGTACTTC.